This TCR beta chain was captured in a study of technical replicates of blood from several donors. The CDR3 runs to 15 residues. Germline values: CDR1 MNHNY, CDR2 SVGAGI (reference sequence). The junction had 4 bases not matched to a gene; V was cut back by 0 bases and J by 4 bases. In its sample, this clone was seen once. TCRdb's copy holds only in-frame clones and misses some; the assay was immunoSEQ multiplex PCR. The sample carries around 69,000 clones, approximately 83% recorded once. This TCR derives from a human donor in good health. Some clones in this sample may be carry-over from other donors' samples. Sequenced material: PBMCs. This rearrangement joins TRBV6-6 to TRBJ2-3; TRBD1 matches 7 bases. The CDR3 DNA reads TGTGCCAGCAGTTACTCGGCAGGGGGTGCAGATACGCAGTATTTT. This codes for CASSYSAGGADTQYF.